This T cell receptor (beta chain) is from a study of sequential checkpoint blockade in melanoma. Study-wide background: Maintenance nivolumab came after either treatment sequence.

Using immunoSEQ multiplex PCR, the repertoire was profiled, and TCRdb retains in-frame clones only, with some absent. The sample records some 20,000 clones, under 85% being singletons. Specified treatment: randomized to nivolumab then ipilimumab (arm A) or the reverse (arm B). Patients had received no earlier DNA-damaging chemotherapy. This clonotype was obtained from a human donor with melanoma. The sequencing here drew on CD8+ T cells sorted from blood (inferred from file names), taken from a patient given nivolumab and ipilimumab in sequence.

The CDR3 loop is CASSEGAGYGYTF. CDR3 nucleotide sequence: TGTGCCAGCAGTGAAGGTGCAGGGTATGGCTACACCTTC. This sequence joins TRBV6-1 and TRBJ1-2, with a possible D match to TRBD1 (5 bases). Trimming stripped 1 base from V and 5 bases from J, with 8 bases between. This CDR3 is built from 13 residues. CDR1 is MNHNS, CDR2 SASEGT, per germline.